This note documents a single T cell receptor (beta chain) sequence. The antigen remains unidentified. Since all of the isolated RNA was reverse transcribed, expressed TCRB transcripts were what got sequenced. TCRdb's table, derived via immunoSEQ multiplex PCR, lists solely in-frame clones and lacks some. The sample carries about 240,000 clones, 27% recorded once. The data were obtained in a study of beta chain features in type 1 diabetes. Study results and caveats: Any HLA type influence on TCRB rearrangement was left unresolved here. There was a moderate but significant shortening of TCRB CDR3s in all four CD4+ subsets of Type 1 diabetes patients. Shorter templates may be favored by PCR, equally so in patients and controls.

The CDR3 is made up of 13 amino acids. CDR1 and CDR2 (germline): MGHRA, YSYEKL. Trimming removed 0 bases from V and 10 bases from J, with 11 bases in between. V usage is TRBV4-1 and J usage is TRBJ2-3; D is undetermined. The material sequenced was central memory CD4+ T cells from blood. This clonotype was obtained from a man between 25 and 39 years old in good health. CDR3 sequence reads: CASSQEEWAPQYF. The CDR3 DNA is TGCGCCAGCAGCCAAGAGGAGTGGGCCCCGCAGTATTTT.